The rows below give T cell receptor beta chains drawn from one sample of a study of Ad26.COV2.S vaccination and SARS-CoV-2 variants. The repertoire was sequenced with immunoSEQ multiplex PCR; TCRdb's copy has only in-frame clones and lacks some. The sample holds nearly 400,000 clones, around 89% seen once. Sample: peripheral blood, taken in a trial of Ad26.COV2.S vaccine versus placebo. Receptor source: a person aged 18 to 65 who received the Ad26.COV2.S COVID-19 vaccine or a placebo. The CDR3 runs from the conserved cysteine through the conserved F or W. Each record gives: clone size, V gene, J gene, CDR3 protein. Size is omitted from some rows. Given values are once, few, many or a class for expanded clones.

>.|TRBV19|TRBJ1-2
CASSMAGQGAHYGYTF
>.|TRBV4-2|TRBJ2-7
CASSQLGQGRGEQYF
>.|TRBV24-1|TRBJ2-4
CATSDPAGPGENIQYF
>.|TRBV6-6|TRBJ1-2
CASSYSSGGGYTF
>once|TRBV6-5|TRBJ2-7
CASSYSIRGGEQYF
>.|TRBV28|TRBJ2-3
CASKLRVSSTDTQYF
>.|TRBV4-1|TRBJ1-1
CASSGNRGNTEAFF
>.|TRBV6-2/TRBV6-3|TRBJ1-2
CASSSQGDYGYTF
>.|TRBV5-4|TRBJ1-3
CASSLDSYSGNTIYF
>.|TRBV25-1|TRBJ2-5
CASLIVPPGETQYF
>.|TRBV10-3|TRBJ2-7
CAIRLTRDSEQYF
>.|TRBV28|TRBJ1-6
CASSLGRNSPLHF
>.|TRBV29-1|TRBJ1-4
CSAKTTEAGEKLFF
>.|TRBV6-5|TRBJ1-4
CASRGYATNEKLFF
>.|TRBV7-8|TRBJ2-1
CASSQRGARGNEQFF
>.|TRBV19|TRBJ2-5
CASGGSRETQYF
>.|TRBV28|TRBJ2-1
CASSLLREGNEQFF
>few|TRBV10-2|TRBJ2-2
CASSNGELFF
>.|TRBV6-2/TRBV6-3|TRBJ2-2
CASSAPSGLGANTGELFF
>few|TRBV4-3|TRBJ1-5
CASSQDRTGGVQPQHF
>.|TRBV28|TRBJ2-1
CSTSSGLNEQFF
>.|TRBV2|TRBJ2-5
CASTRYGGTQYF
>.|TRBV9|TRBJ2-1
CASSVGAGLSYNEQFF
>few|TRBV5-4|TRBJ1-2
CASSRDSNLNYGYTF
>.|TRBV9|TRBJ2-7
CASSSHSGNSDEQYF
>.|TRBV11-3|TRBJ2-7
CASSLDLRGIDEQYF
>.|TRBV7-2|TRBJ2-7
CASSPYPLSGRGQYF
>few|TRBV2|TRBJ1-5
CASSDASPNQPQHF
>once|TRBV18|TRBJ2-1
CASSPPLAGAYNEQFF
>.|TRBV7-9|TRBJ1-1
CASRSPGIGTEAFF
>.|TRBV9|TRBJ2-2
CASRSRGDFTGELFF
>.|TRBV6-5|TRBJ1-5
CASSRGQSNQPQHF
>.|TRBV28|TRBJ2-6
CASSGLAGISGANVLTF
>.|TRBV28|TRBJ1-1
CATLQGAGGTEAFF
>.|TRBV11-1|TRBJ1-1
CASSLPTGSNEAFF
>.|TRBV25-1|TRBJ2-7
CASSPHDEQYF
>.|TRBV7-9|TRBJ1-6
CASSAVGNSPLHF
>.|TRBV5-1|TRBJ2-4
CASSLEGNIQYF